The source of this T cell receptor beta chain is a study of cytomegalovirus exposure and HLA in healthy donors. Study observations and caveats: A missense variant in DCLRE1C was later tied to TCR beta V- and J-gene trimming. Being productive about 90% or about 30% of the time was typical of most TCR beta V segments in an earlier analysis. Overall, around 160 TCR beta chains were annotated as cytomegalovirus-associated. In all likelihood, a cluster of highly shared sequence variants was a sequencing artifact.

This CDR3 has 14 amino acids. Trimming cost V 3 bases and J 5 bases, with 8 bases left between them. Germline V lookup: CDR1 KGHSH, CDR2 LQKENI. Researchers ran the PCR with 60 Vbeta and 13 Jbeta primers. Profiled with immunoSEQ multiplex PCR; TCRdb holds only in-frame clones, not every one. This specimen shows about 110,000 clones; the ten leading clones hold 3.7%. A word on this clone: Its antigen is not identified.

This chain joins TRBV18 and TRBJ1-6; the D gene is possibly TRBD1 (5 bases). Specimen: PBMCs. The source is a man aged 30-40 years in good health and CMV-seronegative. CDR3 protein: CASSPGRHNSPLHF. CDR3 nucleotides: TGTGCCAGCTCACCGGGGCGGCATAATTCACCCCTCCACTTT.